Listed here are 2 T cell receptor beta chains from one sample, sequenced in a study of graft-versus-host responses after intestinal transplantation. Repertoires were generated with immunoSEQ multiplex PCR, while TCRdb's copy carries only in-frame clones and drops some. The sample consists of just over 70,000 clones, about 80% of them appearing once. Antigen specificity for these receptors is unknown. Here the sequenced sample was unstimulated CD4+ T cells sorted from spleen or lymph node cells, taken before transplant. Receptors were obtained from a human donor who was the organ donor for an intestinal transplant.

The genes are TRBV14 and TRBJ2-5, with D possibly matching TRBD1 (5 bases). The CDR3 totals 15 residues. V was pared by 2 bases and J by 1 base, with 11 bases between. Per the germline V gene, CDR1 is SGHDN and CDR2 is FVKESK. In nucleotides, the CDR3 is TGTGCCAGCAGCCAATGGACACCGTTCCAAGAGACCCAGTACTTC. Protein sequence: CASSQWTPFQETQYF. Variable domain in full (rest from reference TRBV14 and TRBJ2-5): EAGVTQFPSHSVIEKGQTVTLRCDPISGHDNLYWYRRVMGKEIKFLLHFVKESKQDESGMPNNRFLAERTGGTYSTLKVQPAELEDSGVYFCASSQWTPFQETQYFGPGTRLLVL.

This clone was seen just once. This chain uses TRBV11-1 with TRBJ1-1; no definite D call. The CDR3 is 13 amino acids. Germline V lookup: CDR1 SGHAT, CDR2 FQDESV (reference sequence). V was trimmed by 5 bases and J by 5 bases, leaving 12 bases between them. DNA of the CDR3: TGTGCCAGCAGCCCGGCCAGGAGGACTGAAGCTTTCTTT. Protein product: CASSPARRTEAFF.